This passage covers 5 T cell receptor beta chains from one sample sequenced in a study of blood T cell repertoires in COVID-19. Assay: immunoSEQ multiplex PCR; the TCRdb copy retains only in-frame clones and omits some. The sample lists more than 80,000 clones, around 87% occurring once. Sequenced sample: peripheral blood. These receptors came from a man in his forties or fifties with acute or convalescent COVID-19.

The V gene is TRBV9, the J gene TRBJ1-2; D is unresolved. The CDR3 runs to 14 residues. Germline V gene data show CDR1 as SGDLS and CDR2 as YYNGEE. V gave up 1 base and J gave up 0 bases, with 7 bases separating them. CDR3 protein: CASSVSLTNYGYTF. CDR3 nucleotides: TGTGCCAGCAGCGTATCACTAACTAACTATGGCTACACCTTC.

V usage is TRBV11-3 and J usage is TRBJ2-7; 9 bases fit TRBD1. V shed 5 bases and J 5 bases; nucleotides not matched to a gene: 7. Germline V gene sequence: CDR1 SGHNT, CDR2 YENEEA. This CDR3 is built from 14 residues. CDR3 nucleotides: TGTGCCAGCAGCCCGGGACAGGGTAACAACGAGCAGTACTTC. As protein: CASSPGQGNNEQYF.

V and J are TRBV20-1 and TRBJ2-7; 7 nucleotides line up with TRBD1. CDR1 and CDR2 (germline): DFQATT, SNEGSKA (reference sequence). CDR3 length: 11 amino acids. The trim removed 8 bases at V and 3 bases at J, leaving 4 bases unmatched. DNA for the CDR3: TGCAGTTGGGGGACAGTCTACGAGCAGTACTTC. Its translation: CSWGTVYEQYF.

This clone was detected only a few times. The rearrangement uses TRBV2 and TRBJ1-2; TRBD1 is a possible D gene (6 bases). Trimming stripped 9 bases from V and 4 bases from J, with 18 bases between. The CDR3 totals 14 residues. The germline V gene has CDR1 SNHLY and CDR2 FYNNEI. In DNA, the CDR3 is TGTGCCAGTTTACAGGGTTCCCATACCTATGGCTACACCTTC. It specifies CASLQGSHTYGYTF.

The chain carries TRBV6-1 and TRBJ1-1, with 8 bases identical to TRBD1. The CDR3 sequence is 14 residues long. The ends lost 6 bases at V and 3 bases at J; junction bases unmatched: 6. Germline CDR1 reads MNHNS; CDR2 reads SASEGT. CDR3 amino acids: CASSLQGADTEAFF. CDR3 DNA: TGTGCCAGCAGCCTCCAGGGGGCAGACACTGAAGCTTTCTTT.